This is a list of T cell receptor beta chains from one sample in a study of cytomegalovirus exposure and HLA in healthy donors. Generated by immunoSEQ multiplex PCR, the TCRdb table keeps only in-frame clones and is missing some. The sample lists around 68,000 clones; around 80% were seen once. What was sequenced was PBMCs. All receptors come from a woman under 40 in good health and CMV-seropositive. The conserved cysteine and the conserved F or W are not part of the CDR3 here. Part of the rows lack a size; the others show once, few, many or a class for expanded clones.

clone_size: -
j_call: TRBJ2-5
v_call: TRBV27
cdr3_aa: ASSWTGETQY

clone_size: -
j_call: TRBJ2-3
v_call: TRBV5-6
cdr3_aa: ASSLGTSGRRAQY

clone_size: -
j_call: TRBJ2-1
v_call: TRBV7-9
cdr3_aa: ASSTDSGISYNEQF

clone_size: -
j_call: TRBJ2-4
v_call: TRBV7-9
cdr3_aa: SSSLASGEGKNIQY

clone_size: -
j_call: TRBJ2-7
v_call: TRBV5-4
cdr3_aa: ASRSGQGAAYEQY

clone_size: -
j_call: TRBJ2-3
v_call: TRBV7-9
cdr3_aa: ASSFTGADTQY

clone_size: -
j_call: TRBJ2-1
v_call: TRBV7-8
cdr3_aa: ASSLPLRLAGANNEQF

clone_size: -
j_call: TRBJ1-5
v_call: TRBV10-3
cdr3_aa: AISDGRGQGQPQH

clone_size: few
j_call: TRBJ1-2
v_call: TRBV7-3
cdr3_aa: ASSLNGDSNYGYT

clone_size: -
j_call: TRBJ1-4
v_call: TRBV19
cdr3_aa: ASSIVAGIGVDEKLF

clone_size: -
j_call: TRBJ2-2
v_call: TRBV27
cdr3_aa: ASSSYRGTNTGELF

clone_size: few
j_call: TRBJ2-1
v_call: TRBV4-2
cdr3_aa: ASSVVLGGGPVSNEQF

clone_size: -
j_call: TRBJ2-2
v_call: TRBV9
cdr3_aa: ASSARTKSTGELF

clone_size: -
j_call: TRBJ2-3
v_call: TRBV9
cdr3_aa: ASSVGPSGRSTDTQY

clone_size: -
j_call: TRBJ2-5
v_call: TRBV7-9
cdr3_aa: ASSLKRLAEGETQY

clone_size: -
j_call: TRBJ2-5
v_call: TRBV4-3
cdr3_aa: ASSLATGETQY

clone_size: -
j_call: TRBJ2-1
v_call: TRBV5-4
cdr3_aa: ASSFTRLAYNEQF

clone_size: -
j_call: TRBJ2-1
v_call: TRBV2
cdr3_aa: ASSELLHNEQF

clone_size: -
j_call: TRBJ2-3
v_call: TRBV9
cdr3_aa: ASSVAGVRTDTQY

clone_size: -
j_call: TRBJ2-3
v_call: TRBV11-1
cdr3_aa: ASSLQGLADTQY

clone_size: -
j_call: TRBJ1-2
v_call: TRBV28
cdr3_aa: ASRLGVTDGYT

clone_size: -
j_call: TRBJ2-3
v_call: TRBV28
cdr3_aa: ASSLLRRSRTDTQY

clone_size: -
j_call: TRBJ2-7
v_call: TRBV2
cdr3_aa: ANKQGASREQY

clone_size: once
j_call: TRBJ2-2
v_call: TRBV30
cdr3_aa: AWSVKGLAGMNTGELF

clone_size: -
j_call: TRBJ2-5
v_call: TRBV5-1
cdr3_aa: ASSRGGSEDGTQY

clone_size: -
j_call: TRBJ2-6
v_call: TRBV28
cdr3_aa: ASSLLTVPGANVLT

clone_size: once
j_call: TRBJ2-7
v_call: TRBV4-2
cdr3_aa: ASSQQGSSYEQY

clone_size: -
j_call: TRBJ1-5
v_call: TRBV7-2
cdr3_aa: ASSLGQGKGQPQH

clone_size: -
j_call: TRBJ2-7
v_call: TRBV6-5
cdr3_aa: ATLEGAEQY

clone_size: -
j_call: TRBJ2-5
v_call: TRBV11-1
cdr3_aa: ASSLLQGKETQY

clone_size: -
j_call: TRBJ1-5
v_call: TRBV6-1
cdr3_aa: ASSGLGQGAFQPQH

clone_size: -
j_call: TRBJ2-1
v_call: TRBV9
cdr3_aa: ASSAGTRLSEQF

clone_size: -
j_call: TRBJ2-7
v_call: TRBV2
cdr3_aa: ASSPTGISYEQY

clone_size: -
j_call: TRBJ1-2
v_call: TRBV5-1
cdr3_aa: ASSLDSTVYGYT

clone_size: -
j_call: TRBJ2-7
v_call: TRBV6-1
cdr3_aa: ASSEGGRHEQY

clone_size: -
j_call: TRBJ2-7
v_call: TRBV28
cdr3_aa: ASSSAGRTAVKY

clone_size: once
j_call: TRBJ1-4
v_call: TRBV6-5
cdr3_aa: ASSYSGRDDEKLF

clone_size: -
j_call: TRBJ1-1
v_call: TRBV7-2
cdr3_aa: ASSTQGARVDTEAF

clone_size: -
j_call: TRBJ2-5
v_call: TRBV7-8
cdr3_aa: ASSPGRGAQETQY

clone_size: -
j_call: -
v_call: TRBV5-1
cdr3_aa: ASSLGLAGGSRDEQY

clone_size: few
j_call: TRBJ2-7
v_call: TRBV27
cdr3_aa: ASSPAGQGIRREQY

clone_size: -
j_call: TRBJ2-5
v_call: TRBV10-3
cdr3_aa: AISEASGRRETQY

clone_size: -
j_call: TRBJ1-5
v_call: TRBV2
cdr3_aa: ASSSDSYNQPQH

clone_size: few
j_call: TRBJ1-6
v_call: TRBV7-6
cdr3_aa: ASSSRQGGISPLH

clone_size: -
j_call: TRBJ1-2
v_call: TRBV7-2
cdr3_aa: ASSPRVYGYT

clone_size: medium-sized
j_call: TRBJ1-2
v_call: TRBV7-9
cdr3_aa: ASSEPGTGDYGYT

clone_size: -
j_call: TRBJ2-7
v_call: TRBV6-5
cdr3_aa: ASSYWTSGRVNEQY

clone_size: -
j_call: TRBJ2-7
v_call: TRBV5-6
cdr3_aa: ASSPLEGAHEQY

clone_size: -
j_call: TRBJ2-2
v_call: TRBV28
cdr3_aa: ASSSTSGTRRGELF

clone_size: -
j_call: TRBJ1-2
v_call: TRBV7-9
cdr3_aa: ASSQGGGGYGYT

clone_size: -
j_call: TRBJ2-5
v_call: TRBV7-9
cdr3_aa: ASSPKQGRETQY

clone_size: once
j_call: TRBJ2-2
v_call: TRBV29-1
cdr3_aa: SVGHRTGELF

clone_size: -
j_call: TRBJ2-7
v_call: TRBV21-1
cdr3_aa: ASSRVHGKMNYEQY

clone_size: -
j_call: TRBJ2-7
v_call: TRBV5-1
cdr3_aa: ASGRGLPFPVYEQY

clone_size: -
j_call: TRBJ1-1
v_call: TRBV7-2
cdr3_aa: ASSPRLREGLRITEAF